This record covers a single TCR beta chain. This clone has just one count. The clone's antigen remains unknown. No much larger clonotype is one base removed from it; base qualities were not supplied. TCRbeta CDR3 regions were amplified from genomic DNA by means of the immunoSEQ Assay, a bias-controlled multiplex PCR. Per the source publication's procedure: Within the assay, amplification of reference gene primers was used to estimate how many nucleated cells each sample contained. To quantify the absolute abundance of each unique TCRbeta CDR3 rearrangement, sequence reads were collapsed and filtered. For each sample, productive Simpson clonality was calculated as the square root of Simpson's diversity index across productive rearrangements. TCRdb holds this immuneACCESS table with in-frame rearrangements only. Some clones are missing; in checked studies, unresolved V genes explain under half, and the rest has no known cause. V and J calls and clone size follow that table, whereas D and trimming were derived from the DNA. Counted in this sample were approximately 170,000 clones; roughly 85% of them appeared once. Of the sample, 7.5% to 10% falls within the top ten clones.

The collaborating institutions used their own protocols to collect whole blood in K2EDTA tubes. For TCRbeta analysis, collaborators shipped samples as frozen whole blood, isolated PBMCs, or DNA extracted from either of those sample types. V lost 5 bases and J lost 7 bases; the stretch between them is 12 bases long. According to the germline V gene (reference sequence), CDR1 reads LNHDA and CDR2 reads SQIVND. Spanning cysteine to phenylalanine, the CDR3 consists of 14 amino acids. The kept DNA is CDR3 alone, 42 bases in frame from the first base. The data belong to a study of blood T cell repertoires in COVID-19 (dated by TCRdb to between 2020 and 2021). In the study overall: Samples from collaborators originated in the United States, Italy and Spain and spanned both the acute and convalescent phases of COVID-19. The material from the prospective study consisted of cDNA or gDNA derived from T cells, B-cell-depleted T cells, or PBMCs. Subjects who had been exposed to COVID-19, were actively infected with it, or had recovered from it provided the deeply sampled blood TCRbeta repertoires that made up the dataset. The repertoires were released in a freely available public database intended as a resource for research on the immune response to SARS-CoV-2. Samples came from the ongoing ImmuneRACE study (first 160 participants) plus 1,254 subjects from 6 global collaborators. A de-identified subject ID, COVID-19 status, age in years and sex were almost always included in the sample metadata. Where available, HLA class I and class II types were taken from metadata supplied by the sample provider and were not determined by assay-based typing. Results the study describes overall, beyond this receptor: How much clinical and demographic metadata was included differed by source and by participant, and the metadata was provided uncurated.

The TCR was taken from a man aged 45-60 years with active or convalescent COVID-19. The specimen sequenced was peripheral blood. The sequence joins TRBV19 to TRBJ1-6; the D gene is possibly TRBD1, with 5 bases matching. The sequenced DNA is TGTGCCAGTAGTCTGGGGCCCCGGAATTCACCCCTCCACTTT. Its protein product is CASSLGPRNSPLHF.